This record concerns one TCR beta chain sequence. Its matching antigen is unknown. Though nominally healthy at sampling, donors likely had unrecorded immune exposures. The V gene lost 7 bases and the J gene lost 2 bases, with 15 bases spanning the gap. The CDR3 totals 15 residues. The V gene's germline CDR1 is SGHTA and CDR2 FQGNSA. The data belong to a study of cytomegalovirus exposure and HLA in healthy donors. Study-wide points: The CMV antigen specificity of a few CMV-associated chains was confirmed through in vitro analysis. Within a later analysis, the majority of CMV-associated TCR beta chains appeared HLA-restricted. Common viral pathogens seemed, in a later analysis, to connect with several of the most significant clusters.

PCR amplification relied on 60 Vbeta primers (plus 13 Jbeta primers). Repertoires were generated with immunoSEQ multiplex PCR, while TCRdb's copy carries only in-frame clones and drops some. The sample has around 190,000 clones, about 85% seen once. The TCR sequence derives from a woman between 45 and 60 years old in good health and CMV-seronegative. Sample: PBMCs. The chain links TRBV7-2 to TRBJ1-3; no clear D gene. This CDR3 is CASTHRGTTGNTIYF. The CDR3 nucleotides read TGTGCCAGCACCCACCGGGGAACTACTGGAAACACCATATATTTT.